This is a list of T cell receptor beta chains from one sample in a study of CD8 T cells in ankylosing spondylitis. One entry per CDR3 protein, called by TCRdb with MiXCR from the 5' RACE reads. The sample has about 800,000 distinct CDR3 sequences, 12% seen once; the top ten hold 0.51%. The sequencing sample was made of blood, either unsorted or a sorted T cell fraction (not recorded which). Receptors were obtained from a male donor with ankylosing spondylitis. Each CDR3 is given with its conserved first and last residue. The D gene is left open where the match is weak. A row's size may be missing; if present it is once, few, many or a size class.

d_call: .; clone_size: .; v_call: TRBV15; j_call: TRBJ2-2; cdr3_nt: TGTGCCACCAGCAGGGCTCACGGGGAGCTGTTTTTT; cdr3_aa: CATSRAHGELFF
d_call: .; clone_size: .; v_call: TRBV5-1; j_call: TRBJ1-5; cdr3_nt: TGCGCCAGCAGCTTCTCAGTGTCTCAGCCCCAGCATTTT; cdr3_aa: CASSFSVSQPQHF
d_call: .; clone_size: .; v_call: TRBV7-2; j_call: TRBJ1-4; cdr3_nt: TGTGCCAGCAGCTTCGGGACTAATGAAAAACTGTTTTTT; cdr3_aa: CASSFGTNEKLFF
d_call: .; clone_size: few; v_call: TRBV6-2/TRBV6-3; j_call: TRBJ1-5; cdr3_nt: TGTGCCAGCAGTTCGGAAAAGGGTAGCAATCAGCCCCAGCATTTT; cdr3_aa: CASSSEKGSNQPQHF
d_call: .; clone_size: .; v_call: TRBV20-1; j_call: TRBJ2-7; cdr3_nt: TGCAGTGCTACCGAGCAGTACTTC; cdr3_aa: CSATEQYF
d_call: .; clone_size: few; v_call: TRBV29-1; j_call: TRBJ2-5; cdr3_nt: TGCAGCGTTGAACTAGCTGACCCCCAAGAGACCCAGTACTTC; cdr3_aa: CSVELADPQETQYF
d_call: .; clone_size: few; v_call: TRBV20-1; j_call: TRBJ1-1; cdr3_nt: TGCAGTGCTAGAGGCAGATGGAACACTGAAGCTTTCTTT; cdr3_aa: CSARGRWNTEAFF
d_call: .; clone_size: few; v_call: TRBV21-1; j_call: TRBJ2-2; cdr3_nt: TGTGCCAGCAGCAAAGAGGCCAGCGGGAGGGCCCCGGAGCTGTTTTTT; cdr3_aa: CASSKEASGRAPELFF
d_call: TRBD1; clone_size: few; v_call: TRBV13; j_call: TRBJ2-3; cdr3_nt: TGTGCCAGCAGCTCCTGGGACAGGGTAGCGTATTTT; cdr3_aa: CASSSWDRVAYF
d_call: .; clone_size: few; v_call: TRBV18; j_call: TRBJ2-5; cdr3_nt: TGTGCCAGCTCACCAGCCGTCGGACCAGAGACCCAGTACTTC; cdr3_aa: CASSPAVGPETQYF
d_call: .; clone_size: many; v_call: TRBV9; j_call: TRBJ2-5; cdr3_nt: TGTGCCAGCAGCCTCAGGGTCGGAGAGACCCAGTACTTC; cdr3_aa: CASSLRVGETQYF
d_call: TRBD1; clone_size: few; v_call: TRBV12-3/TRBV12-4; j_call: TRBJ1-3; cdr3_nt: TGTGCCAGCAGTTGGGACAGATTCTCTGGAAACACCATATATTTT; cdr3_aa: CASSWDRFSGNTIYF
d_call: .; clone_size: few; v_call: TRBV25-1; j_call: TRBJ2-5; cdr3_nt: TGTGCCAGCAGTGCTAGCGTTACCTCGTACCAAGAGACCCAGTACTTC; cdr3_aa: CASSASVTSYQETQYF
d_call: .; clone_size: few; v_call: TRBV20-1; j_call: TRBJ2-1; cdr3_nt: TGCAGCCTAAGGCTAACCTACTACAATGAGCAGTTCTTC; cdr3_aa: CSLRLTYYNEQFF